Described below is a single T cell receptor beta chain sequence and its context. V shed 6 bases and J 3 bases; nucleotides not matched to a gene: 8. CDR3 length: 14 residues. Germline V gene lookup returns CDR1 MDHEN and CDR2 SYDVKM. This specimen comes from a study of cytomegalovirus exposure and HLA in healthy donors. PCR used 60 Vbeta primers and 13 Jbeta primers. Using immunoSEQ multiplex PCR, the repertoire was profiled, and TCRdb retains in-frame clones only, with some absent. The table has 90,000 to 110,000 clones, roughly 79% seen once. Sequenced input: PBMCs. This sequence joins TRBV28 and TRBJ2-7; 7 bases fit TRBD1. This clonotype was sampled from a woman aged 25-40 years in good health and CMV-seronegative. DNA of the CDR3: TGTGCCAGCAGGGCCACAGGGGTCCACTACGAGCAGTACTTC. It specifies CASRATGVHYEQYF.